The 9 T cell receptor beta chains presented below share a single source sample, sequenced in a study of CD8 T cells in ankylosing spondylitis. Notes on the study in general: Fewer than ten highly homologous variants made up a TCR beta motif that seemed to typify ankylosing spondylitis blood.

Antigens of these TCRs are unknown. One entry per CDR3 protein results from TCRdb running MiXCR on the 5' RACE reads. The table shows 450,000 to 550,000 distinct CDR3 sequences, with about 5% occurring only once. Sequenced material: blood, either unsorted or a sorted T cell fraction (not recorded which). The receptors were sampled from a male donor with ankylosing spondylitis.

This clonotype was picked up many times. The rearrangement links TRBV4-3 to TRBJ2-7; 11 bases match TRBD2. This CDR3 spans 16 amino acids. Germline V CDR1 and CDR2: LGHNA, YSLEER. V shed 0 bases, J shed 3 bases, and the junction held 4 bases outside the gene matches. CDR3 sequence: CASSQEISGRGYEQYF. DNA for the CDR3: TGCGCCAGCAGCCAAGAAATTAGCGGGAGGGGCTACGAGCAGTACTTC.

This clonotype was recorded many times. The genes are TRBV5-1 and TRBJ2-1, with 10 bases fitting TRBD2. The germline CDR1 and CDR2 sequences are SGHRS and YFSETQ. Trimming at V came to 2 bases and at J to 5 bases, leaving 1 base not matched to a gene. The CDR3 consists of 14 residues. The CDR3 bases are TGCGCCAGCAGCTTTCTAGCGGGAGACAATGAGCAGTTCTTC. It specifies CASSFLAGDNEQFF.

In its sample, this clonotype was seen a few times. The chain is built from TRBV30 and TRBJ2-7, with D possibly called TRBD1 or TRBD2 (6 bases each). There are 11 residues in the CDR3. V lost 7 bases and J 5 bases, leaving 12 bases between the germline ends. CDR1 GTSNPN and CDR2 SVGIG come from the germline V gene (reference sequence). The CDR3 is CASYREDEQYF. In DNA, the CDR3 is TGTGCCTCCTACAGGGAGGACGAGCAGTACTTC. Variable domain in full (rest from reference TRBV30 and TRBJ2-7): SQTIHQWPATLVQPVGSPLSLECTVEGTSNPNLYWYRQAAGRGLQLLFYSVGIGQISSEVPQNLSASRPQDRQFILSSKKLLLSDSGFYLCASYREDEQYFGPGTRLTVT.

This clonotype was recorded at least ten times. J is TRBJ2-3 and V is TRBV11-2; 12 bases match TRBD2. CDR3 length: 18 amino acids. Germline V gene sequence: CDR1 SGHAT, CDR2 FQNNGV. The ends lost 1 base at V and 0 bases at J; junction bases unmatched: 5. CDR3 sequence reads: CASSLGLAGVTSTDTQYF. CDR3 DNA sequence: TGTGCCAGCAGCTTAGGACTAGCGGGGGTCACTAGCACAGATACGCAGTATTTT.

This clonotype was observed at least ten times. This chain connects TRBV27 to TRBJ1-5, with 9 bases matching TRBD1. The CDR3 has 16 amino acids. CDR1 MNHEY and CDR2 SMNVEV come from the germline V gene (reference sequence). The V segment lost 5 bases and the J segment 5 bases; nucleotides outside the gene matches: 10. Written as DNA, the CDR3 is TGTGCCAGCAGTAAGAAACCCGGGACAGGGCATCAGCCCCAGCATTTT. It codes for CASSKKPGTGHQPQHF.

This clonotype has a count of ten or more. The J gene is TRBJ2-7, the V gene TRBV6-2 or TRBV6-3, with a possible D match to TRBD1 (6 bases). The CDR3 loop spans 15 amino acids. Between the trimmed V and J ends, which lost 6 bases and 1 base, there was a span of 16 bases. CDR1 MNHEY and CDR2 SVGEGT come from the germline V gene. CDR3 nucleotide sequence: TGTGCCAGCAGGCGTGACAGGACCCTATCCTACGAGCAGTACTTC. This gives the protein CASRRDRTLSYEQYF.

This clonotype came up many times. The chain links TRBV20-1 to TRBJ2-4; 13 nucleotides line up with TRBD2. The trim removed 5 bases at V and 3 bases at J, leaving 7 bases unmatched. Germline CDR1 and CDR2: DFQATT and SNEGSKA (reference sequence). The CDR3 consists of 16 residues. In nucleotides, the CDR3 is TGCAGTGCTGCTGGACTAGCGGGAGTCGGCAAAAACATTCAGTACTTC. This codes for CSAAGLAGVGKNIQYF.

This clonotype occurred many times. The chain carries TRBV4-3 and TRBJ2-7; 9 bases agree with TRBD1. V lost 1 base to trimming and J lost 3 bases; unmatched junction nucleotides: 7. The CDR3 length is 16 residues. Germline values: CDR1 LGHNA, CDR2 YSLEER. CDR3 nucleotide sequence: TGCGCCAGCAGCCAAGGCCGACGGGACAGGGTCTACGAGCAGTACTTC. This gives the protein CASSQGRRDRVYEQYF.

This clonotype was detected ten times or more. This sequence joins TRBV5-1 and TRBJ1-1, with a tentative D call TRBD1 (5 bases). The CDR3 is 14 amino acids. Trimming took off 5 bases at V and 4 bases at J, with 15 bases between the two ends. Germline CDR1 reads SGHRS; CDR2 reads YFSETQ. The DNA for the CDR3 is TGCGCCAGCAGAGAGCAGGGAGCCGGCACTGAAGCTTTCTTT. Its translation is CASREQGAGTEAFF. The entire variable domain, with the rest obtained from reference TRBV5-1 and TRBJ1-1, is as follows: KAGVTQTPRYLIKTRGQQVTLSCSPISGHRSVSWYQQTPGQGLQFLFEYFSETQRNKGNFPGRFSGRQFSNSRSEMNVSTLELGDSALYLCASREQGAGTEAFFGQGTRLTVV.